Listed below are T cell receptor beta chains from one sample, sequenced in a study of HIV-infected children after antiretroviral therapy interruption. TCRdb reprocessed the 3' RACE reads via MiXCR and lists one record per CDR3 protein. The sample carries about 46,000 distinct CDR3 sequences, 4.3% recorded once. This specimen consisted of CD45RA+ CD4+ T cells from PBMCs, pooled from several time points, obtained from a donor given antiretroviral therapy, either interrupted or continuous. These receptors came from a pool of human donors with HIV. The CDR3 runs from the conserved cysteine through the conserved F or W. A D gene is named only where the DNA matches it firmly. Size is omitted from some rows. Given values are once, few, many or a class for expanded clones.

V: TRBV6-5; D: .; J: TRBJ2-3; size: few; DNA: TGTGCCAGCAGTTCCCCTCGTGGGGGGGCCAGCTACACAGATACGCAGTATTTT; CDR3: CASSSPRGGASYTDTQYF
V: TRBV3-2; D: .; J: TRBJ2-3; size: many; DNA: TGTGCCAGCAGCGAGACAGGGGGTACGCAGTATTTT; CDR3: CASSETGGTQYF
V: TRBV3-1; D: .; J: TRBJ1-1; size: many; DNA: TGTGCCAGCAGCCAGGGTGCTGAAGCTTTCTTT; CDR3: CASSQGAEAFF
V: TRBV7-9; D: TRBD1; J: TRBJ1-6; size: many; DNA: TGTGCCAGCACGGGACAGAATTCACCCCTCCACTTT; CDR3: CASTGQNSPLHF
V: TRBV2; D: .; J: TRBJ1-5; size: many; DNA: TGTGCCAGCAGTGTAGGGAATAGCAATCAGCCCCAGCATTTT; CDR3: CASSVGNSNQPQHF
V: TRBV28; D: TRBD1; J: TRBJ1-2; size: many; DNA: TGTGCCAGCAGTTTGGCCGACAGGGGGCACGGCGGTGGCTACACCTTC; CDR3: CASSLADRGHGGGYTF
V: TRBV11-2; D: .; J: TRBJ2-1; size: many; DNA: TGTGCCAGCAGCTTAGTTGAGCAGTTCTTC; CDR3: CASSLVEQFF
V: TRBV5-4; D: TRBD2; J: TRBJ2-1; size: many; DNA: TGTGCCAGCCATAGCGGGGGTTCCTACAATGAGCAGTTCTTC; CDR3: CASHSGGSYNEQFF
V: TRBV13; D: TRBD2; J: TRBJ2-6; size: few; DNA: TGTGCCAGCAGTCAGGTCGGGCTAGCGGGGGACTCTGGGGCCAACGTCCTGACTTTC; CDR3: CASSQVGLAGDSGANVLTF
V: TRBV5-1; D: TRBD1; J: TRBJ2-2; size: many; DNA: TGCGCCAGCAGCTCGACGACAGGGGCGGTCGGGGAGCTGTTTTTT; CDR3: CASSSTTGAVGELFF
V: TRBV5-1; D: .; J: TRBJ2-7; size: few; DNA: TGCGCCAGCAGCTTGGCCGCTAGCAGCTACCTTCCCTACGAGCAGTACTTC; CDR3: CASSLAASSYLPYEQYF
V: TRBV5-1; D: TRBD2; J: TRBJ2-1; size: many; DNA: TGCGCCAGCAGCGCAGGGACTAGCGGGGGGGCTGAGCAGTTCTTC; CDR3: CASSAGTSGGAEQFF
V: TRBV12-3/TRBV12-4; D: .; J: TRBJ2-3; size: few; DNA: TGTGCCAGCAGTTTAGCAACTGCTACGCAGTATTTT; CDR3: CASSLATATQYF
V: TRBV7-8; D: .; J: TRBJ2-3; size: .; DNA: TGTGCCAGCAGCTCTCGACCTAAGGGCACAGATACGCAGTATTTT; CDR3: CASSSRPKGTDTQYF
V: TRBV6-1; D: TRBD1; J: TRBJ2-5; size: few; DNA: TGTGCCAGCAGTGAACCCGGACAGGGCGAGACCCAGTACTTC; CDR3: CASSEPGQGETQYF
V: TRBV12-3/TRBV12-4; D: TRBD1; J: TRBJ2-7; size: many; DNA: TGTGCCACTAACGGACAGGGGTCCTACGAGCAGTACTTC; CDR3: CATNGQGSYEQYF
V: TRBV3-1; D: .; J: TRBJ2-3; size: .; DNA: TGTGCCAGCAGCCTCCTGACGGGTACGCAGTATTTT; CDR3: CASSLLTGTQYF
V: TRBV30; D: .; J: TRBJ2-7; size: few; DNA: TGTGCCTGGAGTGTACAAGCAGGGTCCCACGAGCAGTACTTC; CDR3: CAWSVQAGSHEQYF
V: TRBV4-2; D: .; J: TRBJ2-3; size: many; DNA: TGTGCCAGCAGCCAGCAGTTGGGGGGATCGGACACAGATACGCAGTATTTT; CDR3: CASSQQLGGSDTDTQYF
V: TRBV7-9; D: .; J: TRBJ2-7; size: many; DNA: TGTGCCAGCAGCCGACGGACCTACGAGCAGTACTTC; CDR3: CASSRRTYEQYF
V: TRBV29-1; D: .; J: TRBJ2-5; size: many; DNA: TGCAGCGGGGGCGGCGGGGAGGAGACCCAGTACTTC; CDR3: CSGGGGEETQYF
V: TRBV30; D: .; J: TRBJ1-2; size: few; DNA: TGTGCCTGGAGGTCAGGCTATGGCTACACCTTC; CDR3: CAWRSGYGYTF
V: TRBV5-6; D: TRBD1; J: TRBJ2-7; size: .; DNA: TGTGCCAGCAGCATCTCCGGGACAGGGGGCCAAAGTCGTAGGAACGAGCAGTACTTC; CDR3: CASSISGTGGQSRRNEQYF
V: TRBV4-2; D: .; J: TRBJ1-2; size: many; DNA: TGTGCCAGCAGCCAAGAGAGCTTTAACTATGGCTACACCTTC; CDR3: CASSQESFNYGYTF
V: TRBV23-1; D: .; J: TRBJ1-5; size: medium-sized; DNA: TGCGCCAGCAGTCCCTTCGACCCCGTCCCAGCCAATCAGCCCCAGCATTTT; CDR3: CASSPFDPVPANQPQHF
V: TRBV7-6; D: .; J: TRBJ1-1; size: many; DNA: TGTGCCAGCAGCTTAGGAGAGGGTCGCACTGAAGCTTTCTTT; CDR3: CASSLGEGRTEAFF
V: TRBV11-2; D: TRBD2; J: TRBJ2-1; size: .; DNA: TGTGCCAGCAGCCCTAAGGGACTAGCGGGGGGGAATCCAGTCCACAATGAGCAGTTCTTC; CDR3: CASSPKGLAGGNPVHNEQFF
V: TRBV10-3; D: TRBD1; J: TRBJ2-7; size: many; DNA: TGTGCCATCAGTGGGACAGGGGAAATCTACGAGCAGTACTTC; CDR3: CAISGTGEIYEQYF
V: TRBV7-2; D: .; J: TRBJ1-5; size: many; DNA: TGTGCCAGCAGCTTAGCGACGGCAGATAGCAATCAGCCCCAGCATTTT; CDR3: CASSLATADSNQPQHF
V: TRBV12-3/TRBV12-4; D: .; J: TRBJ2-7; size: few; DNA: TGTGCCAGCAGTTTTCGGCAGAAGTACGAGCAGTACTTC; CDR3: CASSFRQKYEQYF
V: TRBV10-3; D: TRBD1; J: TRBJ1-1; size: many; DNA: TGTGCCATCAACGGGGGACAGCACACTGAAGCTTTCTTT; CDR3: CAINGGQHTEAFF
V: TRBV4-1; D: TRBD1; J: TRBJ2-4; size: many; DNA: TGCGCCAGCAGCCAACCCGGGACAGCAAAACTAGCCAAAAACATTCAGTACTTC; CDR3: CASSQPGTAKLAKNIQYF
V: TRBV6-5; D: .; J: TRBJ1-6; size: many; DNA: TGTGCCAGCAGTTATAACCGTTCACCCCTCCACTTT; CDR3: CASSYNRSPLHF
V: TRBV19; D: .; J: TRBJ1-3; size: many; DNA: TGTGCCAGTAGTATAGCCCGACCGTCCTCTGGAAACACCATATATTTT; CDR3: CASSIARPSSGNTIYF
V: TRBV24-1; D: TRBD1; J: TRBJ1-6; size: many; DNA: TGTGCCACCAGTGATGTGACAGGGAAGCAGGACTTT; CDR3: CATSDVTGKQDF
V: TRBV6-6; D: TRBD1; J: TRBJ2-7; size: many; DNA: TGTGCCAGCACCCAGGGACAGGGAGGGTACGAGCAGTACTTC; CDR3: CASTQGQGGYEQYF
V: TRBV25-1; D: .; J: TRBJ1-3; size: many; DNA: TGTGCCAGCAGTTCGCCCGTCGGGACCGATGGAAACACCATATATTTT; CDR3: CASSSPVGTDGNTIYF
V: TRBV12-3/TRBV12-4; D: TRBD1; J: TRBJ1-6; size: .; DNA: TGTGCCAGCAGCAAGGACAGGGGTAATTCACCCCTCCACTTT; CDR3: CASSKDRGNSPLHF
V: TRBV11-3; D: .; J: TRBJ2-3; size: .; DNA: TGTGCCAGCAGCTTAAGTCACCCCACAGATACGCAGTATTTT; CDR3: CASSLSHPTDTQYF
V: TRBV28; D: .; J: TRBJ2-7; size: many; DNA: TGTGCCATCCTAGGAGGGGACGGCTACGAGCAGTACTTC; CDR3: CAILGGDGYEQYF